A selection of T cell receptor beta chains follows, all from one sample in a study of blood T cell repertoires in COVID-19. Only in-frame clones appear in the TCRdb table, and some are missing; sequencing was by immunoSEQ multiplex PCR. The table has approximately 150,000 clones, 88% seen once. The sequencing sample was made of peripheral blood. These TCRs come from a human donor with COVID-19, enrolled during active disease. The donor label of this sample is uncertain. CDR3s include the opening cysteine and the closing phenylalanine or tryptophan. A D gene is named only where the DNA matches it firmly. Expanded clones get a size class; other rows say once, few or many, or leave the size out.

size	D	V	J	CDR3	DNA
.	.	TRBV11-2	TRBJ2-7	CASSLPMGVSSYEQYF	TGTGCCAGCAGCTTACCAATGGGAGTGAGCTCGTACGAGCAGTACTTC
once	TRBD2	TRBV9	TRBJ2-1	CASSVLAGGNNEQFF	TGTGCCAGCAGCGTGTTAGCGGGAGGGAACAATGAGCAGTTCTTC
.	TRBD1	TRBV6-1	TRBJ1-2	CASSETGGFSVRGYTF	TGTGCCAGCAGTGAGACAGGGGGCTTCTCCGTGAGGGGCTACACCTTC
.	.	TRBV5-4	TRBJ1-2	CASSYPDSPNYGYTF	TGTGCCAGCAGCTATCCCGACAGTCCTAACTATGGCTACACCTTC
once	TRBD1	TRBV6-7	TRBJ1-6	CASSPTGGDSPLHF	TGTGCCAGCAGTCCAACAGGGGGAGATTCACCCCTCCACTTT
.	.	TRBV5-4	TRBJ1-6	CASSLLLNNSPLHF	TGTGCCAGCAGCTTGTTACTGAATAATTCACCCCTCCACTTT
.	.	TRBV5-1	TRBJ2-7	CASSLRRGPSAYEQYF	TGCGCCAGCAGCTTGAGGAGGGGGCCGTCTGCCTACGAGCAGTACTTC
few	TRBD1	TRBV4-1	TRBJ1-2	CASSQKPGTGDYGYTF	TGCGCCAGCAGCCAAAAACCGGGGACAGGGGACTATGGCTACACCTTC
once	TRBD1	TRBV7-9	TRBJ1-4	CASSLQGDSKLFF	TGTGCCAGCAGCTTACAGGGGGACTCGAAACTGTTTTTT
.	.	TRBV19	TRBJ1-2	CASRSDIRYGYTF	TGTGCCAGTAGATCGGACATCCGTTATGGCTACACCTTC
once	.	TRBV24-1	TRBJ2-1	CATSEPGYVSNEQFF	TGTGCCACCAGCGAACCAGGGTATGTCTCCAATGAGCAGTTCTTC
.	TRBD1	TRBV2	TRBJ1-4	CASSEPGQGFSNEKLFF	TGTGCCAGCAGTGAACCCGGACAGGGATTTAGTAATGAAAAACTGTTTTTT
.	.	TRBV4-2	TRBJ1-2	CASSQHAGKTGYTF	TGTGCCAGCAGCCAACACGCAGGGAAAACTGGCTACACCTTC
.	TRBD2	TRBV3-1/TRBV3-2	TRBJ2-5	CASSQDMSGDGETQYF	TGTGCCAGCAGCCAAGATATGAGCGGGGATGGAGAGACCCAGTACTTC
.	.	TRBV6-2/TRBV6-3	TRBJ1-2	CASSFRGDYGYTF	TGTGCCAGCAGTTTCAGGGGTGACTATGGCTACACCTTC
.	TRBD1	TRBV19	TRBJ1-2	CASSPTRDRDLPYGYTF	TGTGCCAGTAGTCCCACCCGGGACAGGGATCTACCTTATGGCTACACCTTC
.	.	TRBV24-1	TRBJ2-7	CATSERQGYEQYF	TGTGCCACCAGTGAACGCCAGGGTTACGAGCAGTACTTC
.	.	TRBV19	TRBJ1-4	CASLGRRNEKLFF	TGTGCCAGTTTGGGGAGGAGGAATGAAAAACTGTTTTTT
.	.	TRBV29-1	TRBJ2-4	CSATDSGRRQYF	TGCAGCGCCACGGACAGCGGAAGAAGACAGTACTTC
.	TRBD2	TRBV10-1	TRBJ2-3	CASSESGAGSSDTQYF	TGCGCCAGCAGTGAGTCTGGAGCGGGGAGCTCAGATACGCAGTATTTT
.	.	TRBV5-4	TRBJ2-1	CASSSDRHNEQFF	TGTGCCAGCAGCTCCGACAGACACAATGAGCAGTTCTTC
.	TRBD2	TRBV19	TRBJ2-1	CASSVLASSYNEQFF	TGTGCCAGTAGTGTACTAGCGAGCTCCTACAATGAGCAGTTCTTC
.	.	TRBV6-1	TRBJ1-1	CASSDTGNTEAFF	TGTGCCAGCAGTGATACAGGGAACACTGAAGCTTTCTTT
.	.	TRBV12-5	TRBJ2-1	CASGLVLAKPLNEQFF	TGTGCTAGTGGTTTGGTATTAGCAAAGCCCCTCAATGAGCAGTTCTTC
.	.	TRBV15	TRBJ2-7	CATSSRDTSYEQYF	TGTGCCACCAGCAGCCGGGACACCTCCTACGAGCAGTACTTC
once	.	TRBV18	TRBJ2-5	CASSPRGSQETQYF	TGTGCCAGCTCACCAAGGGGCAGCCAAGAGACCCAGTACTTC
.	.	TRBV7-8	TRBJ1-2	CASSLAGTPPNYGYTF	TGTGCCAGCAGCTTAGCCGGGACACCACCTAACTATGGCTACACCTTC
.	TRBD2	TRBV19	TRBJ2-2	CASRSREGRETGELFF	TGTGCCAGTAGGAGTAGGGAGGGCCGGGAGACCGGGGAGCTGTTTTTT
few	.	TRBV6-5	TRBJ2-1	CASSYKAGYNEQFF	TGTGCCAGCAGTTACAAGGCAGGGTACAATGAGCAGTTCTTC
.	TRBD1	TRBV6-6	TRBJ1-4	CASSPDLQGTNEKLFF	TGTGCCAGCAGCCCAGACTTACAGGGGACTAATGAAAAACTGTTTTTT
.	TRBD1	TRBV7-2	TRBJ2-1	CASSLQAGGNEQFF	TGTGCCAGCAGCTTGCAAGCAGGGGGTAATGAGCAGTTCTTC
.	.	TRBV7-9	TRBJ1-2	CASSSQMNYGYTF	TGTGCCAGCAGCTCCCAAATGAACTATGGCTACACCTTC
once	.	TRBV3-1/TRBV3-2	TRBJ2-5	CASSPRGNQETQYF	TGTGCCAGCAGCCCGAGGGGGAACCAAGAGACCCAGTACTTC
.	.	TRBV27	TRBJ1-2	CASSTSHRAHGYTF	TGTGCCAGCAGTACCTCCCACAGGGCCCATGGCTACACCTTC
.	TRBD1	TRBV5-1	TRBJ2-7	CASSLGGTGTYEQYF	TGCGCCAGCAGCTTGGGCGGGACAGGGACCTACGAGCAGTACTTC
.	TRBD1	TRBV19	TRBJ2-3	CASSSGQGTDTQYF	TGTGCCAGTAGTTCCGGACAGGGCACAGATACGCAGTATTTT
.	TRBD2	TRBV7-6	TRBJ2-5	CASSSRLAGGETQYF	TGTGCCAGCAGCTCAAGACTAGCGGGAGGTGAGACCCAGTACTTC
.	.	TRBV7-3	TRBJ1-1	CASSAPGYTEAFF	TGTGCCAGCAGCGCACCAGGCTACACTGAAGCTTTCTTT
.	.	TRBV2	TRBJ2-3	CASSYTDTQYF	TGTGCCAGCAGTTACACCGATACGCAGTATTTT
.	.	TRBV6-5	TRBJ1-3	CASSYSTTGNTIYF	TGTGCCAGCAGTTACTCGACTACTGGAAACACCATATATTTT
.	.	TRBV5-6	TRBJ2-2	CASSITGSGELFF	TGTGCCAGCAGCATTACAGGGTCTGGGGAGCTGTTTTTT
.	TRBD2	TRBV3-1/TRBV3-2	TRBJ2-5	CASSLGLAEQETQYF	TGTGCCAGCAGCCTAGGACTAGCGGAACAAGAGACCCAGTACTTC
.	.	TRBV5-1	TRBJ1-3	CASTRGADSGNTIYF	TGCGCCAGCACCCGGGGGGCTGACTCTGGAAACACCATATATTTT
.	.	TRBV27	TRBJ1-5	CASSPGLGRGSNQPQHF	TGTGCCAGCAGCCCCGGGCTCGGGAGAGGTAGCAATCAGCCCCAGCATTTT
.	.	TRBV28	TRBJ2-5	CASSSISVVQETQYF	TGTGCCAGCAGTTCGATCTCGGTTGTCCAAGAGACCCAGTACTTC
.	.	TRBV5-1	TRBJ2-7	CASSLGWGEPHEQYF	TGCGCCAGCAGCTTGGGTTGGGGGGAGCCCCACGAGCAGTACTTC
once	TRBD2	TRBV6-5	TRBJ2-3	CASTAGGSTDTQYF	TGTGCCAGCACGGCGGGGGGGAGCACAGATACGCAGTATTTT
.	TRBD2	TRBV11-2	TRBJ2-3	CASSFGLAGGLSTDTQYF	TGTGCCAGCAGCTTTGGACTAGCGGGGGGGCTTAGCACAGATACGCAGTATTTT
.	TRBD1	TRBV2	TRBJ1-6	CASSTRQGDDSPLHF	TGTGCCAGCAGTACCCGACAGGGCGATGATTCACCCCTCCACTTT
.	TRBD1	TRBV6-1	TRBJ1-2	CASSEKGQGYYGYTF	TGTGCCAGCAGTGAAAAGGGACAGGGGTACTATGGCTACACCTTC
.	TRBD1	TRBV4-1	TRBJ2-5	CASSQDGTGGTWGETQYF	TGCGCCAGCAGCCAAGATGGGACAGGGGGCACCTGGGGAGAGACCCAGTACTTC
.	.	TRBV5-4	TRBJ2-1	CASSPTGVSYNEQFF	TGTGCCAGCAGCCCTACAGGCGTCTCCTACAATGAGCAGTTCTTC
.	TRBD2	TRBV5-1	TRBJ2-5	CASSLEGSGKETQYF	TGCGCCAGCAGCTTGGAAGGTAGCGGGAAAGAGACCCAGTACTTC
.	TRBD1	TRBV2	TRBJ1-1	CASTGTGGMTEAFF	TGTGCCAGCACGGGGACAGGGGGGATGACTGAAGCTTTCTTT
.	.	TRBV27	TRBJ1-5	CASSPWGGSDSNQPQHF	TGTGCCAGCAGTCCATGGGGGGGTTCAGATAGCAATCAGCCCCAGCATTTT
.	.	TRBV5-1	TRBJ1-4	CASSPGTNEKLFF	TGCGCCAGCAGCCCCGGGACAAACGAAAAACTGTTTTTT
.	.	TRBV6-5	TRBJ1-1	CASCRDNMNTEAFF	TGTGCCAGCTGCCGGGACAACATGAACACTGAAGCTTTCTTT
.	.	TRBV11-3	TRBJ2-3	CASSSDGGSTDTQYF	TGTGCCAGCAGCTCGGACGGGGGAAGCACAGATACGCAGTATTTT
.	.	TRBV9	TRBJ2-5	CASSELPGETQYF	TGTGCCAGCAGTGAACTCCCCGGGGAGACCCAGTACTTC